Following are 27 T cell receptor beta chains from one sample sequenced in a study of response to subunit inactivated influenza vaccine. In TCRdb, the RT-PCR reads were re-called with MiXCR into one record per CDR3 protein. This table has 600,000 to 850,000 distinct CDR3 sequences, 12% to 15% appearing once. The specimen was PBMCs from blood, collected less than 15 days before vaccination. These receptors were taken from a man aged 50-60 years who received an inactivated influenza vaccine.

This clonotype turned up a few times. The V and J genes are TRBV10-3 and TRBJ2-7; tentatively, D is TRBD1 (6 bases). CDR1 is ENHRY and CDR2 is SYGVKD in the germline V gene. The length of the CDR3 is 16 residues. V lost 0 bases to trimming and J lost 0 bases, with 12 bases between them. In nucleotides, the CDR3 is TGTGCCATCAGTGAGTCATTGGACAGCGCCTCCTACGAGCAGTACTTC. It translates to CAISESLDSASYEQYF.

The sample holds a few counts of this clonotype. This chain joins TRBV7-9 and TRBJ2-3; D is uncertain. The V gene's germline CDR1 is SEHNR and CDR2 FQNEAQ (reference sequence). The CDR3 covers 15 residues. Trimming removed 0 bases at V and 4 bases at J, with 11 bases between. This CDR3 reads CASSLARSPPDTQYF. As DNA, the CDR3 is TGTGCCAGCAGCTTAGCGCGGTCTCCCCCAGATACGCAGTATTTT.

This clonotype was detected a few times. The chain couples TRBV4-3 to TRBJ2-4; 16 nucleotides line up with TRBD2. The CDR3 is made up of 19 amino acids. The junction had 13 bases not matched to a gene; V was cut back by 1 base and J by 10 bases. Germline-derived CDR1 and CDR2 are LGHNA and YSLEER. Here the CDR3 DNA reads TGCGCCAGCAGCCAAGCCTGGGGACTAGCGGGAGGGCCCAGAGAGATTCAGTACTTC. This encodes CASSQAWGLAGGPREIQYF.

This clonotype was found a few times. The rearrangement uses TRBV4-2 and TRBJ2-5; D possibly uses TRBD1 or TRBD2 (5 bases each). The V end lost 2 bases, the J end lost 11 bases, and 15 bases lay between the germline ends. Germline assignment: CDR1 LGHNA and CDR2 YNFKEQ. There are 13 residues in the CDR3. CDR3 sequence reads: CASSQTTGARQYF. The DNA of the CDR3 is TGTGCCAGCAGCCAAACAACCGGGGCCCGTCAGTACTTC.

On this clonotype itself: A much larger clone sits a single nucleotide away, making a read error possible. This chain uses TRBV12-3 or TRBV12-4 with TRBJ2-1, with 9 bases lining up with TRBD2. The trim removed 2 bases at V and 3 bases at J, leaving 2 bases unmatched. The CDR3 is 15 amino acids. The CDR3 DNA reads TGTGCCAGCAGTTTAATGCGGGAGGGCTACAATGAGCAGTTCTTC. Translation gives CASSLMREGYNEQFF.

The J gene is TRBJ2-3, the V gene TRBV5-1; unclear D gene. With 4 bases removed from V and 4 bases from J, the gap between germline ends came to 10 bases. The CDR3 runs 13 residues. Germline CDR1 reads SGHRS; CDR2 reads YFSETQ. The CDR3 reads CASSPAAPDTQYF. For the CDR3, the DNA is TGCGCCAGCAGCCCGGCCGCGCCAGATACGCAGTATTTT.

This clonotype was detected many times. The rearrangement joins TRBV5-1 to TRBJ1-2, with unresolved D. Germline CDR1 is SGHRS and CDR2 is YFSETQ. This CDR3 comprises 15 residues. Trimming pared 4 bases from V and 6 bases from J, leaving 19 bases between. The CDR3 reads CASSRGPLPRDGYTF. In DNA, the CDR3 is TGCGCCAGCAGCAGAGGACCTCTCCCGCGGGATGGCTACACCTTC.

The chain carries TRBV11-2 and TRBJ1-2, with D unresolved. Germline V lookup: CDR1 SGHAT, CDR2 FQNNGV. The V and J ends lost 5 bases and 3 bases respectively, with 10 bases between them. The CDR3 consists of 13 residues. The CDR3 DNA reads TGTGCCAGCAGCAAAGACACCCACTATGGCTACACCTTC. This gives the protein CASSKDTHYGYTF.

A few counts support this clonotype. V is TRBV2 and J is TRBJ1-6, with 8 bases fitting TRBD1. After removal of 6 bases from V and 8 bases from J, the junction contained 3 bases not matched to a gene. CDR1 SNHLY and CDR2 FYNNEI come from the germline V gene. The CDR3 is made up of 13 amino acids. DNA of the CDR3: TGTGCCAGCAGGGGGACAGGTCATTCACCCCTCCACTTT. Its translation: CASRGTGHSPLHF.

Comments on this clonotype: A much larger clone lies one base from this, so it may be a read error. The chain employs TRBV7-9 and TRBJ2-2, with 7 positions matching TRBD2. V lost 3 bases and J lost 3; bases outside the gene matches: 1. The CDR3 totals 14 residues. Germline V lookup: CDR1 SEHNR, CDR2 FQNEAQ (reference sequence). In nucleotides, the CDR3 is TGTGCCAGCAGCTTCGGACTAGACACCGGGGAGCTGTTTTTT. Its protein is CASSFGLDTGELFF. The entire variable domain, with the rest obtained from reference TRBV7-9 and TRBJ2-2, is as follows: DTGVSQNPRHKITKRGQNVTFRCDPISEHNRLYWYRQTLGQGPEFLTYFQNEAQLEKSRLLSDRFSAERPKGSFSTLEIQRTEQGDSAMYLCASSFGLDTGELFFGEGSRLTVL.

This chain joins TRBV5-1 and TRBJ2-3; D is undetermined. The CDR3 is 15 amino acids. Germline CDR1 reads SGHRS; CDR2 reads YFSETQ. Deletions cut 0 bases from V and 6 bases from J, with 14 bases between. The CDR3 is CASSLETYELDTQYF. CDR3 nucleotides: TGCGCCAGCAGCTTGGAGACCTACGAACTGGATACGCAGTATTTT.

This chain uses TRBV4-3 with TRBJ2-1; the match to TRBD2 covers 10 bases. Germline-derived CDR1 and CDR2 are LGHNA and YSLEER. This CDR3 is 15 amino acids long. Unmatched junction bases numbered 7, after V lost 2 bases and J lost 9 bases. The CDR3 sequence is CASSQSLAGVGEQFF. The CDR3 region has the DNA TGCGCCAGCAGCCAATCGCTAGCGGGAGTGGGTGAGCAGTTCTTC.

The CDR3 reads CSAPQGGLYNEQFF. The CDR3 coding sequence is TGCAGTGCTCCTCAGGGGGGACTTTACAATGAGCAGTTCTTC. The chain carries TRBV20-1 and TRBJ2-1, with D possibly being TRBD1 (7 bases). Germline loops: CDR1 DFQATT, CDR2 SNEGSKA (reference sequence). Trimming cost V 5 bases and J 4 bases, with 15 bases left between them. The CDR3 runs to 14 residues.

In this sample, this clonotype turned up a few times. The chain combines TRBV7-9 with TRBJ2-1, with 12 positions matching TRBD2. Germline values: CDR1 SEHNR, CDR2 FQNEAQ (reference sequence). The CDR3 is 16 amino acids. V trimming: 0 bases; J trimming: 12 bases; junction bases outside the gene matches: 9. The CDR3 nucleotides are TGTGCCAGCAGCTTAGCCCGGACTAGCGGGGACCCCGGGCAGTTCTTC. Amino acid sequence: CASSLARTSGDPGQFF.

This clonotype was counted a few times. This rearrangement joins TRBV11-1 to TRBJ2-7; D may match TRBD1 or TRBD2 (6 bases each). Germline values: CDR1 SGHAT, CDR2 FQDESV (reference sequence). This CDR3 has 18 residues. V lost 2 bases and J lost 6, with 26 bases in between. The CDR3 reads CASSLSFSWRGSPSEQYF. CDR3 bases: TGTGCCAGCAGCTTAAGCTTCAGTTGGAGGGGGTCCCCCTCCGAGCAGTACTTC.

A few counts support this clonotype. The V and J genes are TRBV7-9 and TRBJ2-7; 7 bases align to TRBD2. The CDR3 is 15 residues long. In germline, CDR1 is SEHNR, CDR2 FQNEAQ (reference sequence). The V segment lost 5 bases and the J segment 7 bases; nucleotides outside the gene matches: 14. Here the CDR3 DNA reads TGTGCCAGCAGCCGATGGGACTACCCGGGGATGGAGCAGTACTTC. Translated, it gives CASSRWDYPGMEQYF.

This chain uses TRBV5-6 with TRBJ2-5; the D gene is possibly TRBD1 (6 bases). Germline V gene sequence: CDR1 SGHDT, CDR2 YYEEEE. The CDR3 is 14 amino acids. Trimming stripped 0 bases from V and 4 bases from J, with 10 bases between. CDR3 residues: CASSLAGQIETQYF. The DNA for the CDR3 is TGTGCCAGCAGCTTGGCCGGACAGATAGAGACCCAGTACTTC. Together with reference TRBV5-6 and TRBJ2-5, the CDR3 gives the full variable domain: DAGVTQSPTHLIKTRGQQVTLRCSPKSGHDTVSWYQQALGQGPQFIFQYYEEEERQRGNFPDRFSGHQFPNYSSELNVNALLLGDSALYLCASSLAGQIETQYFGPGTRLLVL.

The gene calls are TRBV12-5 and TRBJ2-5; D might be TRBD1 (6 bases). The CDR3 is 16 amino acids. Germline lookup yields CDR1 LGHNT and CDR2 FRNRAP. Trimming took off 4 bases at V and 3 bases at J, with 18 bases between the two ends. The CDR3 DNA reads as TGTGCTAGTGGTTGGGGCAACGGACAGTATGAAGAGACCCAGTACTTC. It yields the protein CASGWGNGQYEETQYF.

The chain carries TRBV7-2 and TRBJ2-7; TRBD2 matches 9 bases. Germline V lookup: CDR1 SGHTA, CDR2 FQGNSA. Trimming took 5 bases from V and 3 from J; bases not matched to a gene: 8. This CDR3 region has 15 residues. The CDR3 sequence is CASSDLVAGDYEQYF. CDR3 nucleotides: TGTGCCAGCAGCGATTTAGTAGCGGGAGACTACGAGCAGTACTTC.

This chain links TRBV6-2 or TRBV6-3 with TRBJ2-5; D unclear. Germline CDR1 MNHEY, CDR2 SVGEGT. CDR3 size: 13 residues. V was shortened by 7 bases and J by 3 bases, with 12 bases between the two germline ends. The CDR3 DNA follows: TGTGCCAGCAATATACTACCTAAAGAGACCCAGTACTTC. Protein product: CASNILPKETQYF.

This clonotype was counted a few times. The chain couples TRBV20-1 to TRBJ2-1; 9 bases map to TRBD2. There are 18 residues in the CDR3. Germline assignment: CDR1 DFQATT and CDR2 SNEGSKA (reference sequence). J was trimmed by 3 bases and V by 0 bases; bases with no gene match: 12. CDR3 nucleotide sequence: TGCAGTGCTAGAGATAGCCGACTAGCGGACCTCCTCTACAATGAGCAGTTCTTC. Amino acid sequence: CSARDSRLADLLYNEQFF.

The chain joins TRBV5-1 to TRBJ1-1, with a possible D match to TRBD1 (6 bases). The CDR3 runs 13 residues. The germline V gene encodes CDR1 SGHRS and CDR2 YFSETQ. V was clipped by 2 bases and J by 6 bases, with 11 bases between them. The CDR3 loop is CASSFLQGSEAFF. The CDR3 region has the DNA TGCGCCAGCAGCTTCCTACAGGGCTCTGAAGCTTTCTTT. The whole variable domain, remainder taken from reference TRBV5-1 and TRBJ1-1, is KAGVTQTPRYLIKTRGQQVTLSCSPISGHRSVSWYQQTPGQGLQFLFEYFSETQRNKGNFPGRFSGRQFSNSRSEMNVSTLELGDSALYLCASSFLQGSEAFFGQGTRLTVV.

The V gene is TRBV12-3 or TRBV12-4, the J gene TRBJ1-2, with 7 bases identical to TRBD1. V lost 6 bases and J lost 4; bases outside the gene matches: 8. This CDR3 has 14 residues. The CDR3 bases are TGTGCCAGCAGCCTAGGGGGCCGGGTCTATGGCTACACCTTC. Encoded protein: CASSLGGRVYGYTF.

V gene TRBV11-2 combines with J gene TRBJ1-1; no firm D call. The CDR3 totals 15 residues. V lost 0 bases, J lost 1 base, and 9 bases lay in between. Looked up from germline, CDR1 is SGHAT and CDR2 is FQNNGV. The CDR3 DNA follows: TGTGCCAGCAGCTTAGAAAGGTGGAAGAACACTGAAGCTTTCTTT. Translated, it gives CASSLERWKNTEAFF.

The J gene is TRBJ1-2, the V gene TRBV12-3 or TRBV12-4, with D perhaps TRBD1 (6 bases). This CDR3 has 13 residues. The V and J ends lost 7 bases and 4 bases respectively, with 13 bases between them. CDR3: CASTPRGSYGYTF. CDR3 coding DNA: TGTGCCAGCACCCCTAGGGGGTCCTATGGCTACACCTTC.

The rearrangement joins TRBV5-4 to TRBJ1-1; TRBD1 might be the D (5 bases). CDR1 SGHNT and CDR2 YYREEE come from the germline V gene (reference sequence). CDR3 length: 13 residues. V lost 0 bases and J lost 7, with 10 bases in between. The CDR3 nucleotides are TGTGCCAGCAGCTTGGCCTTGGGGGGTGAAGCTTTCTTT. Protein product: CASSLALGGEAFF.

This clonotype has just a few counts. V and J are TRBV20-1 and TRBJ2-2, with unresolved D. CDR3 length: 12 amino acids. CDR1 and CDR2 (germline): DFQATT, SNEGSKA (reference sequence). Trimming removed 1 base from V and 6 bases from J, with 6 bases in between. The CDR3 region has the DNA TGCAGTGCTAGAGTCCCCCCCGGGGAGCTGTTTTTT. Its protein product is CSARVPPGELFF.